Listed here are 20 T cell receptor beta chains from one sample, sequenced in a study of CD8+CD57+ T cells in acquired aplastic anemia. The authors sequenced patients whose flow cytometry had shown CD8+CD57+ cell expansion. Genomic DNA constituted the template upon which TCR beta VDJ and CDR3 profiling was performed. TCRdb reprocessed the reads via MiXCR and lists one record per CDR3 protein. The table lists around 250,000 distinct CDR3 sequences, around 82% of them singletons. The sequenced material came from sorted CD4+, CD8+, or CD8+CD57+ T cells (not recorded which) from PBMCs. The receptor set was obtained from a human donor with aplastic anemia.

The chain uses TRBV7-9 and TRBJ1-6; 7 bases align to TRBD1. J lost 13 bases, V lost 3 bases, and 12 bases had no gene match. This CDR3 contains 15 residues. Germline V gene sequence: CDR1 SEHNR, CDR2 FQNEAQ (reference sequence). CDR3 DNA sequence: TGTGCCAGCAGCTTGGACGGGGGACAGCGTACCCCCCTCCACTTT. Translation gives CASSLDGGQRTPLHF.

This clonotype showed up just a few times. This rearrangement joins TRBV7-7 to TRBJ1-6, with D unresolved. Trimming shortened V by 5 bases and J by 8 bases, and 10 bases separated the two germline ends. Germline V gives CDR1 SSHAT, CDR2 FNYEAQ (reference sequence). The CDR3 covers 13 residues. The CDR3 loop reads CASSPSRYSPLHF. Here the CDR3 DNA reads TGTGCCAGCAGCCCCAGTCGTTATTCACCCCTCCACTTT.

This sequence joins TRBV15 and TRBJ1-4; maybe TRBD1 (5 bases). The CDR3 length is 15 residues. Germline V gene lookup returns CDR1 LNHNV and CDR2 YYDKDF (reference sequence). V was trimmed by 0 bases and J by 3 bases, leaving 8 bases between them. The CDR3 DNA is TGTGCCACCAGCAGAGACAGGGCCCCTAATGAAAAACTGTTTTTT. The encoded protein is CATSRDRAPNEKLFF.

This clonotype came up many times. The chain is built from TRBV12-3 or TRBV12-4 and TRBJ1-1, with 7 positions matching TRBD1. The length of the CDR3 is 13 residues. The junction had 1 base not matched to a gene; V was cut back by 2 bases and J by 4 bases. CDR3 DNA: TGTGCCAGCAGTTTACCAGGGGGCACTGAAGCTTTCTTT. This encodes CASSLPGGTEAFF.

Here the CDR3 DNA reads TGTGCCAGCAGCGCCGACTGCGCTACGCAGTATTTT. Translated, it gives CASSADCATQYF. This chain connects TRBV5-5 to TRBJ2-3; D is unclear. CDR1 and CDR2 (germline): SGHKS, YYEKEE (reference sequence). Between the trimmed V and J ends, which lost 4 bases and 8 bases, there was a span of 11 bases. This CDR3 spans 12 amino acids.

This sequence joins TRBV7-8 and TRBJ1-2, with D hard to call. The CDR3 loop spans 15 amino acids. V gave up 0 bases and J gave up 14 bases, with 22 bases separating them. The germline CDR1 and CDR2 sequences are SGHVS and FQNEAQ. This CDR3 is CASSLAGGSDTQYTF. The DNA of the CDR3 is TGTGCCAGCAGCTTAGCGGGAGGCTCCGATACGCAGTATACCTTC.

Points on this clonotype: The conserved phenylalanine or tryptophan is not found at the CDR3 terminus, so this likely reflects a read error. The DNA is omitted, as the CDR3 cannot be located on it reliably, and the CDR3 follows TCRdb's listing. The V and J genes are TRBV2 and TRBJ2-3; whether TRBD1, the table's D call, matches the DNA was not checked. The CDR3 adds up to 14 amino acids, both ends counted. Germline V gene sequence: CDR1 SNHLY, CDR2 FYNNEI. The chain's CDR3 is CASSVGADTQSFCP.

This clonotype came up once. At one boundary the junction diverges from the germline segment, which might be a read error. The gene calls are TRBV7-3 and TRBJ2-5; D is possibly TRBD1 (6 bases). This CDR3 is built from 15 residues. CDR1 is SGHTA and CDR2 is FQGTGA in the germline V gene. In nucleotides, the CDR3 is TGTGCCAGCAGCCTAACATCAGGGGCCCAAGAGACCCAGTACTTC. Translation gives CASSLTSGAQETQYF. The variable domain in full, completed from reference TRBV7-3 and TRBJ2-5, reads GAGVSQTPSNKVTEKGKYVELRCDPISGHTALYWYRQSLGQGPEFLIYFQGTGAADDSGLPNDRFFAVRPEGSVSTLKIQRTERGDSAVYLCASSLTSGAQETQYFGPGTRLLVL.

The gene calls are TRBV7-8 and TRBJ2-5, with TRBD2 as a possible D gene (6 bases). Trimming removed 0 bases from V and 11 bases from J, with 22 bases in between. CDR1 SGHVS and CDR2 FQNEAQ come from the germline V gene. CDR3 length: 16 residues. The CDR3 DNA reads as TGTGCCAGCAGCTTAGCGGGAGGTCCCGATAGAGAGTATCAGTACTTC. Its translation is CASSLAGGPDREYQYF.

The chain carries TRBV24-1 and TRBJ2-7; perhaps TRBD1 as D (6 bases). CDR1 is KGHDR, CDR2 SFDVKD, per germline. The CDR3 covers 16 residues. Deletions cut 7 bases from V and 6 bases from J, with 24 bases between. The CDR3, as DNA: TGTGCCACCAGGGACACGAAAACAGGGAACCTGGCCGAGCAGTACGTC. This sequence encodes CATRDTKTGNLAEQYV.

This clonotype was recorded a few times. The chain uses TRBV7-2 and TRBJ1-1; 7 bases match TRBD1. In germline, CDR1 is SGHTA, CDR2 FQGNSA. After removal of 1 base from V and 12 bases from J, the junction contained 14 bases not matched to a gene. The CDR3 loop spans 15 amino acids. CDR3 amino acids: CASSLGQGYLRYTFF. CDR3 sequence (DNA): TGTGCCAGCAGCTTAGGACAGGGTTATCTCCGCTACACTTTCTTT.

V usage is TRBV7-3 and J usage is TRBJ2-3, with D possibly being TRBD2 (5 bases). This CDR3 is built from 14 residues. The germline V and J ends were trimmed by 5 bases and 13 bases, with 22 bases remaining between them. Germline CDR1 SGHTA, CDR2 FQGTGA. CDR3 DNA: TGTGCCAGCAGCCCAGAGGGAGCCCCCGGAGCGAAGTATTTT. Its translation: CASSPEGAPGAKYF.

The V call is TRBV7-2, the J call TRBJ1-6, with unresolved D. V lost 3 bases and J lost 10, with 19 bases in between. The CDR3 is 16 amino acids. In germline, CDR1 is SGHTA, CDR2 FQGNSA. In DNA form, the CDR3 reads TGTGCCAGCAGCTTGGCGGGAGGTCCCTATACGTCACCCCTCCACTTT. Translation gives CASSLAGGPYTSPLHF.

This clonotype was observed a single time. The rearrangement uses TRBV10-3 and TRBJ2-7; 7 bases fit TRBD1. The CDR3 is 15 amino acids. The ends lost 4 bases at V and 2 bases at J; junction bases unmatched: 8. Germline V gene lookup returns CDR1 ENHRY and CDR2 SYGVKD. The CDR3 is CAISARDRVTYEQYF. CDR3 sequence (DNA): TGTGCCATCAGTGCCCGAGACAGGGTGACCTACGAGCAGTACTTC.

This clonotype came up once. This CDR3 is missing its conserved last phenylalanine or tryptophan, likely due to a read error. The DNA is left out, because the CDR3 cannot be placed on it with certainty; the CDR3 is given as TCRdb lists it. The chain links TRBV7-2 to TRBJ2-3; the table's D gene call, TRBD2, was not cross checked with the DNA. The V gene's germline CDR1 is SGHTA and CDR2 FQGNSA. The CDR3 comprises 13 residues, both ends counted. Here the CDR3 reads CASRDAGSPDQQY.

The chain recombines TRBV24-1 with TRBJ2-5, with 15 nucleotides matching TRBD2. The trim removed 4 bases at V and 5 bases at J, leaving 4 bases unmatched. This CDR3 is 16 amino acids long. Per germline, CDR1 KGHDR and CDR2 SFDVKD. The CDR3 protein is CATSDGLAGGPETQYF. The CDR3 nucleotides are TGTGCCACCAGTGACGGACTAGCGGGAGGGCCCGAGACCCAGTACTTC.

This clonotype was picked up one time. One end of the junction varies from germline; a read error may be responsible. CDR3 nucleotides: TGTGCCAGCAGCTTAGCTAGAGGAGCCTACAATGAGCATTTT. Protein: CASSLARGAYNEHF. V usage is TRBV19 and J usage is TRBJ2-3; D is uncertain. The CDR3 extends over 14 amino acids. Germline V lookup: CDR1 LNHDA, CDR2 SQIVND (reference sequence). Full variable domain (rest looked up from reference TRBV19 and TRBJ2-3): DGGITQSPKYLFRKEGQNVTLSCEQNLNHDAMYWYRQDPGQGLRLIYYSQIVNDFQKGDIAEGYSVSREKKESFPLTVTSAQKNPTAFYLCASSLARGAYNEHFGPGTRLTVL.

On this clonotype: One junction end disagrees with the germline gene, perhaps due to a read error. DNA for the CDR3: TGCGCCAGCGGCCCCGCCCGGGCAGATACGCAGTATTTT. Amino acid sequence: CASGPARADTQYF. The V gene is TRBV5-5, the J gene TRBJ2-3, with D maybe TRBD2 (5 bases). The length of the CDR3 is 13 residues. Germline CDR1 SGHKS, CDR2 YYEKEE (reference sequence). The entire variable domain, with the rest obtained from reference TRBV5-5 and TRBJ2-3, is as follows: DAGVTQSPTHLIKTRGQQVTLRCSPISGHKSVSWYQQVLGQGPQFIFQYYEKEERGRGNFPDRFSARQFPNYSSELNVNALLLGDSALYLCASGPARADTQYFGPGTRLTVL.

The CDR3 here is CASSFVPGEQHFV. CDR3 DNA sequence: TGTGCCAGCAGCTTTGTCCCAGGGGAGCAGCATTTTGTC. The chain combines TRBV7-9 with TRBJ2-7, with D tentatively TRBD1 (6 bases). The CDR3 totals 13 residues. Germline values: CDR1 SEHNR, CDR2 FQNEAQ (reference sequence).

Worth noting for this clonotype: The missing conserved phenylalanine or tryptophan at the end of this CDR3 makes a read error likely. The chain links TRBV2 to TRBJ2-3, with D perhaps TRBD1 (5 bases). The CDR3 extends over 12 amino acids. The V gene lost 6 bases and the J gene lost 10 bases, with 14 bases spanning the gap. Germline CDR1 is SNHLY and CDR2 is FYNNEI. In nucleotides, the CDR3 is TGTGCCAGCAGCGTAGGGGCAGACTCGCAGTATTCT. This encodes CASSVGADSQYS.